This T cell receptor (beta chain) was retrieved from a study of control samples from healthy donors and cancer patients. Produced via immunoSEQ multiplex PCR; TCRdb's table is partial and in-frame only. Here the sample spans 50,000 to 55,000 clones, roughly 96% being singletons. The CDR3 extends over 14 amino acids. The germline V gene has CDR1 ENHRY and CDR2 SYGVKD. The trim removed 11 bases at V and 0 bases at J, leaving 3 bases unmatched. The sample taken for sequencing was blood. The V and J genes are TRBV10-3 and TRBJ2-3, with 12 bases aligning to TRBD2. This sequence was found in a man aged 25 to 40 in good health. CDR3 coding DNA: TGTGCCGACGGGACTAGCGGGAGCACAGATACGCAGTATTTT. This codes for CADGTSGSTDTQYF.